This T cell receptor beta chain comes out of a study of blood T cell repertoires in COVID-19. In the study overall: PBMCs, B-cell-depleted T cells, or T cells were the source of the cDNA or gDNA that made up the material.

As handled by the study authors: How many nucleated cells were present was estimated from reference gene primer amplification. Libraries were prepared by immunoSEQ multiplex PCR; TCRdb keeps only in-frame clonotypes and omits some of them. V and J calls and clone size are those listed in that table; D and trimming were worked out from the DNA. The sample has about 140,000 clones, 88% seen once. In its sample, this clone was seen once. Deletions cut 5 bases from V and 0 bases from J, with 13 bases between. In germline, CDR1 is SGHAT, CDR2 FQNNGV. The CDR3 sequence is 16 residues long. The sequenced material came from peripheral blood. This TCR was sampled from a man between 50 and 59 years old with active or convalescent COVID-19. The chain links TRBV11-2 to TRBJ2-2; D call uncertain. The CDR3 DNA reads TGTGCCAGCAGCCCCCTGGCCGGGTCGAACACCGGGGAGCTGTTTTTT. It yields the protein CASSPLAGSNTGELFF.